These T cell receptor beta chains were read from a single sample in a study of molecular identifiers for immune sequencing clone quantification. TCRdb redid the calling of the PCR reads with MiXCR, one entry per CDR3 protein. Of about 640,000 distinct CDR3 sequences listed, less than 20% are singletons. The sequencing sample was made of naive CD8+ T cells from blood, with Jurkat cell RNA spiked in. The receptors shown here come from a human donor in good health. Some libraries in this study had Jurkat cell RNA spiked in. Both conserved end residues are part of each CDR3. The D gene is left open where the match is weak. A row's size may be missing; if present it is once, few, many or a size class.

DNA,CDR3,length,V,J,D,size
TGTGCCAGCAGCATAAGACAGGGGGCAAGCTACGAGCAGTACTTC,CASSIRQGASYEQYF,15,TRBV13,TRBJ2-7,TRBD1,many
TGTGCCAGACAGGCTGACACCTCCTACGAGCAGTACTTC,CARQADTSYEQYF,13,TRBV2,TRBJ2-7,NA,many
TGTGCCAGCAGTGGGGACAAGCACTACGAGCAGTACTTC,CASSGDKHYEQYF,13,TRBV6-5,TRBJ2-7,NA,many
TGCAGTGCTAGTAGGAGGGGGGGACAACAGCCCCAGCATTTT,CSASRRGGQQPQHF,14,TRBV20-1,TRBJ1-5,NA,NA
TGTGCCTGGGGACATTGGCGCAATCAGCCCCAGCATTTT,CAWGHWRNQPQHF,13,TRBV30,TRBJ1-5,NA,many
TGTGCCAGCAGCTTAACGGGACAGTCTCTTAGGGATGAGCAGTTCTTC,CASSLTGQSLRDEQFF,16,TRBV7-6,TRBJ2-1,TRBD1,NA
TGTGCCAGCAGTTTTGGACAGGGGTTGAACACTGAAGCTTTCTTT,CASSFGQGLNTEAFF,15,TRBV27,TRBJ1-1,TRBD1,many
TGCGCCAGCAGCCAAGATCGGACTAGCGGGAGATATGAGCAGTTCTTC,CASSQDRTSGRYEQFF,16,TRBV4-3,TRBJ2-1,TRBD2,many
TGTGCCAGCAGTGAAAGGTTGACAGGGGGTTGGGGCACTGAAGCTTTCTTT,CASSERLTGGWGTEAFF,17,TRBV2,TRBJ1-1,TRBD1,many
TGTGCCAGCGGAGACTGGCGCAATGAGCAGTTCTTC,CASGDWRNEQFF,12,TRBV12-3/TRBV12-4,TRBJ2-1,NA,many
TGTGCCAGCAGTCCATTACAGCGGTTCTCTGGGGCCAACGTCCTGACTTTC,CASSPLQRFSGANVLTF,17,TRBV27,TRBJ2-6,NA,many
TGTGCCAGCAGCTTAGTTCTCGGACTAGCGGGCCATGGGAGCACAGATACGCAGTATTTT,CASSLVLGLAGHGSTDTQYF,20,TRBV11-1,TRBJ2-3,TRBD2,few
TGTGCCAGCAGTTCTGGGGGGGCCAATTATGAGCAGTTCTTC,CASSSGGANYEQFF,14,TRBV27,TRBJ2-1,NA,NA
TGTGCCAGCAGTTACTCAGGGCTAGCGGGCATTCATGGGGCCGCGTATTTT,CASSYSGLAGIHGAAYF,17,TRBV6-5,TRBJ2-3,TRBD2,few
TGCAGCGCCCGCAGACTAGCGGGGTGCTACGAGCAGTACTTC,CSARRLAGCYEQYF,14,TRBV29-1,TRBJ2-7,TRBD2,many
TGTGCCAGCAGCCTAGGGGGGACTGAAGCTTCCTTT,CASSLGGTEASF,12,TRBV28,TRBJ1-1,NA,NA
TGTGCCAGCAGTTACCGGACAGGGTCCGCCGGGGAGCTGTTTTTT,CASSYRTGSAGELFF,15,TRBV6-2/TRBV6-3,TRBJ2-2,TRBD1,many
TGTGCCAGCAGTTCCTTTACGGGCCCCGGAAACACCATATATTTT,CASSSFTGPGNTIYF,15,TRBV6-5,TRBJ1-3,NA,many
TGTGCCAGCAGCGGCGCCGGGACAGGGACCGGCACCATATATTTT,CASSGAGTGTGTIYF,15,TRBV5-6,TRBJ1-3,TRBD1,few
TGTGCCGGTAGTGTCCAGGGGGCTCCCTACGAGCAGTACTTC,CAGSVQGAPYEQYF,14,TRBV19,TRBJ2-7,TRBD1,NA
TGCGCCAGCAGCTCGGGACAGGATTTTAACTACGAGCAGTACTTC,CASSSGQDFNYEQYF,15,TRBV5-1,TRBJ2-7,TRBD1,many